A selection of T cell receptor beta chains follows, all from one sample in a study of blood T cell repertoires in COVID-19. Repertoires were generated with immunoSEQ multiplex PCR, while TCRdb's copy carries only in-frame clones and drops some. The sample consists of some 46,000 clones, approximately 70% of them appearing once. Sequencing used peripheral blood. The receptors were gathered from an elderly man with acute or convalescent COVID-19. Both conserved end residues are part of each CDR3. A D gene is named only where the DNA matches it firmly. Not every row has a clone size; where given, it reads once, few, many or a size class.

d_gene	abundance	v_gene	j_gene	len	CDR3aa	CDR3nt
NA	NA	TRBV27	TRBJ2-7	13	CASSRVIHYEQYF	TGTGCCAGCAGTCGGGTGATACACTACGAGCAGTACTTC
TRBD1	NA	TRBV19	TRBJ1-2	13	CASMRQGRYGYTF	TGTGCCAGTATGAGACAGGGGAGGTACGGCTACACCTTC
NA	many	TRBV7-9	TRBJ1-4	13	CASSLTGEGQLFF	TGTGCCAGCAGCTTAACGGGGGAGGGTCAACTGTTTTTT
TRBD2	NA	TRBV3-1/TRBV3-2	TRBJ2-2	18	CASSQESPLAGQTGELFF	TGTGCCAGCAGCCAAGAGAGTCCCCTAGCGGGACAAACCGGGGAGCTGTTTTTT
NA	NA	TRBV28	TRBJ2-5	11	CATTRRETQYF	TGTGCCACCACCCGGAGGGAGACCCAGTACTTC
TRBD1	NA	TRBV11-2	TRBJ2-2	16	CASSFIRGRRGGELFF	TGTGCCAGCAGTTTTATCAGGGGGCGCAGAGGCGGGGAGCTGTTTTTT
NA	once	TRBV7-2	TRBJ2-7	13	CASSTRWGGEQYF	TGTGCCAGCAGCACCCGGTGGGGAGGTGAGCAGTACTTC
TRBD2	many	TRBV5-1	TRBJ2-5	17	CASSWQPGLAGQETQYF	TGCGCCAGCAGCTGGCAGCCGGGACTAGCGGGCCAAGAGACCCAGTACTTC
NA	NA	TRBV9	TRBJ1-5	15	CASSVGEGGNQPQHF	TGTGCCAGCAGCGTAGGGGAGGGGGGGAATCAGCCCCAGCATTTT
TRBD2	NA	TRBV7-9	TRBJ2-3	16	CASSILAGPPPDTQYF	TGTGCCAGCAGCATTTTAGCGGGCCCACCCCCAGATACGCAGTATTTT
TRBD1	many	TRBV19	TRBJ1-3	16	CASSRNTGGSGNTIYF	TGTGCCAGTAGTCGAAATACAGGGGGGTCTGGAAACACCATATATTTT
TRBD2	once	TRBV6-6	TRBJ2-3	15	CASRLGTSGRDTQYF	TGTGCCAGCAGACTCGGGACTAGCGGGAGGGACACGCAGTATTTT
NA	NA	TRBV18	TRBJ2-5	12	CASSPSQETQYF	TGTGCCAGCTCACCCAGCCAAGAGACCCAGTACTTC
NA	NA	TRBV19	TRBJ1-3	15	CASSIMVLSGNTIYF	TGTGCCAGTAGTATAATGGTACTCTCTGGAAACACCATATATTTT
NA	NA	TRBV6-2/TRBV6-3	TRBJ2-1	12	CASSILVSEQFF	TGTGCCAGCAGCATACTAGTAAGTGAGCAGTTCTTC
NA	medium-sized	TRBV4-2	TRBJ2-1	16	CASSQASGSSYNEQFF	TGTGCCAGCAGCCAAGCCAGCGGAAGCTCCTACAATGAGCAGTTCTTC
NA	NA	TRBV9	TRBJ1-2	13	CASSSQGPYGYTF	TGTGCCAGCAGCTCCCAGGGGCCCTATGGCTACACCTTC
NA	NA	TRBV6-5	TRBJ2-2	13	CASRTSLGGELFF	TGTGCCAGCAGAACTAGCCTCGGAGGGGAGCTGTTTTTT
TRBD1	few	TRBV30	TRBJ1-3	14	CAWSEGGFGNTIYF	TGTGCCTGGAGTGAAGGGGGCTTTGGAAACACCATATATTTT
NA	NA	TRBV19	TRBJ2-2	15	CASTRGRLHTGELFF	TGTGCCAGTACCCGAGGAAGGCTCCACACCGGGGAGCTGTTTTTT
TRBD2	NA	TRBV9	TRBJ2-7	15	CASSVGTSGLYEQYF	TGTGCCAGCAGCGTAGGGACTAGCGGACTTTACGAGCAGTACTTC
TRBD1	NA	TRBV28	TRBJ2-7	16	CASSRQGGARSYEQYF	TGTGCCAGCAGCCGACAGGGGGGGGCGAGGTCCTACGAGCAGTACTTC
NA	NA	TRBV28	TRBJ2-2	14	CASTGIRGTGELFF	TGTGCCAGCACCGGGATACGAGGCACCGGGGAGCTGTTTTTT
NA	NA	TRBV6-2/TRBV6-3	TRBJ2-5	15	CASSMAGLPLETQYF	TGTGCCAGCAGTATGGCCGGACTACCCCTGGAGACCCAGTACTTC
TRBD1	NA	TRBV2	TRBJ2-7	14	CASSDPTGDHEQYF	TGTGCCAGCAGTGACCCGACAGGGGACCACGAGCAGTACTTC
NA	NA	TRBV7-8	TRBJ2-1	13	CASSTRLINEQFF	TGTGCCAGCAGCACACGACTGATCAATGAGCAGTTCTTC
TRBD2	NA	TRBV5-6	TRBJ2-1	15	CASSSTSFPYNEQFF	TGTGCCAGCAGCTCGACTAGCTTCCCCTACAATGAGCAGTTCTTC
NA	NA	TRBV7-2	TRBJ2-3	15	CASSPTRVPTDTQYF	TGTGCCAGCAGCCCCACGAGGGTGCCCACAGATACGCAGTATTTT
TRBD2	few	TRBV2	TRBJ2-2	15	CASSVISGSTGELFF	TGTGCCAGCAGTGTCATCAGCGGGAGTACCGGGGAGCTGTTTTTT
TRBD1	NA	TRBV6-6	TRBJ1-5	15	CASSTGTGGVQPQHF	TGTGCCAGCTCAACCGGGACAGGGGGCGTCCAGCCCCAGCATTTT
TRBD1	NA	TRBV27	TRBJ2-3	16	CASSPGQGASTDTQYF	TGTGCCAGCAGTCCGGGACAGGGGGCGAGCACAGATACGCAGTATTTT
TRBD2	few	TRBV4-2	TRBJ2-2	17	CASSAIGLASNTGELFF	TGTGCCAGCAGCGCCATAGGACTAGCGTCGAACACCGGGGAGCTGTTTTTT
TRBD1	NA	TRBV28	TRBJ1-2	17	CASSLEGTGGLMDGYTF	TGTGCCAGCAGTTTAGAGGGGACAGGGGGCTTGATGGATGGCTACACCTTC
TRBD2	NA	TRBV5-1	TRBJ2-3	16	CASSLILAGVGNTQYF	TGCGCCAGCAGCCTCATTTTAGCGGGAGTGGGGAATACGCAGTATTTT
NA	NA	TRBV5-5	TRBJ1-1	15	CASSLLEGVNTEAFF	TGTGCCAGCAGCTTGTTGGAGGGAGTGAACACTGAAGCTTTCTTT
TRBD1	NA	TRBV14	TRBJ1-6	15	CASSQVGQGRSPLHF	TGTGCCAGCAGCCAAGTAGGACAGGGACGCTCACCCCTCCACTTT
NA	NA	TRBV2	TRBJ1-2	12	CASSVLRGGYTF	TGTGCCAGCAGTGTATTGCGGGGAGGCTACACCTTC
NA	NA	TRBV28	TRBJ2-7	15	CASRLRSRGIHEQYF	TGTGCCAGCAGGCTTAGAAGTCGGGGAATCCACGAGCAGTACTTC
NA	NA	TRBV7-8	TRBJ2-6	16	CASSLVLGAGANVLTF	TGTGCCAGCAGCTTAGTTCTAGGAGCTGGGGCCAACGTCCTGACTTTC
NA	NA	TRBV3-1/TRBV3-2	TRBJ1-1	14	CASSQTGSNTEAFF	TGTGCCAGCAGCCAAACAGGGTCTAACACTGAAGCTTTCTTT
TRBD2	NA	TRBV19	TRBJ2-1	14	CASSIGGSGRTQFF	TGTGCCAGTAGTATAGGTGGTAGCGGGAGGACTCAGTTCTTC
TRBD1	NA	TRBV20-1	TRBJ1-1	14	CSASAGGKDTEAFF	TGCAGTGCTAGTGCAGGGGGCAAGGACACTGAAGCTTTCTTT
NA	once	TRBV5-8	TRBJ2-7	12	CASSLAPIEQYF	TGTGCCAGCAGCTTGGCCCCTATCGAGCAGTACTTC
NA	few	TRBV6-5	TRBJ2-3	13	CASSRDFTDTQYF	TGTGCCAGCAGCCGGGACTTCACAGATACGCAGTATTTT
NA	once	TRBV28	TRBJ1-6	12	CASSLLDTTLHF	TGTGCCAGCAGTTTATTAGACACCACCCTCCACTTT
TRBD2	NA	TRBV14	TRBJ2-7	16	CASSQDLGTSWHEQYF	TGTGCCAGCAGCCAAGATTTGGGGACTAGCTGGCACGAGCAGTACTTC
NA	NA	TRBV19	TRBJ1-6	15	CASKTGSSYNSPLHF	TGTGCCTCCAAGACCGGGAGCTCCTATAATTCACCCCTCCACTTT
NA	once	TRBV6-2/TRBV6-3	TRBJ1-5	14	CASSYIRDNQPQHF	TGTGCCAGCAGTTACATCCGGGACAATCAGCCCCAGCATTTT